This T cell receptor beta chain was identified in a study of response to subunit inactivated influenza vaccine. On this clonotype itself: Its antigen is not identified.

TCRdb itself ran the RT-PCR reads through MiXCR, one entry per CDR3 protein. The sample carries roughly 710,000 distinct CDR3 sequences, 11% to 15% recorded once. Unmatched junction bases numbered 4, after V lost 1 base and J lost 4 bases. Germline V gene sequence: CDR1 SGHVS, CDR2 FQNEAQ. The CDR3 is 16 amino acids. Study outcomes and limitations: After each seasonal influenza vaccination, few new T cells are recruited, the authors suggested.

This sequence was found in a man in his fifties or sixties who received an inactivated influenza vaccine. This specimen consisted of PBMCs from blood, obtained 14 to 15 days before vaccination. The genes are TRBV7-8 and TRBJ2-2, with 9 bases aligning to TRBD2. The CDR3 DNA follows: TGTGCCAGCAGCTTAGTATCACTAGCGGGCACCGGGGAGCTGTTTTTT. It translates to CASSLVSLAGTGELFF.